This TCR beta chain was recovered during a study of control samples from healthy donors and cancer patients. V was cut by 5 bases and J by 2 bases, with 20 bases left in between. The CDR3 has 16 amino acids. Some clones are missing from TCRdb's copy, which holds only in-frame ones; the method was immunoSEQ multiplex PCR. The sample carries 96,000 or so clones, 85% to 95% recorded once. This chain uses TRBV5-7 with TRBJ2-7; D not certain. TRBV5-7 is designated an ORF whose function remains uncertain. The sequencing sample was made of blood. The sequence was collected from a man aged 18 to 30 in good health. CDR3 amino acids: CASRPGMDPEPYEQYF. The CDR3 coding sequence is TGTGCCAGCAGACCCGGTATGGACCCCGAGCCCTACGAGCAGTACTTC.